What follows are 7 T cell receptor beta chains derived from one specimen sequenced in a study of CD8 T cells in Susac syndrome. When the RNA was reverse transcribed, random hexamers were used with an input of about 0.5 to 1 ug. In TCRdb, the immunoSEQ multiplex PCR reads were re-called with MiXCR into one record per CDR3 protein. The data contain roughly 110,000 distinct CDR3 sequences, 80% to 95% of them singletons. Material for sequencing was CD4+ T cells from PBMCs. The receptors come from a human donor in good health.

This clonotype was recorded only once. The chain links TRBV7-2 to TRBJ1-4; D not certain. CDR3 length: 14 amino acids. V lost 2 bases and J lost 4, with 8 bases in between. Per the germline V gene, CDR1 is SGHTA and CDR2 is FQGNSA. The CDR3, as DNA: TGTGCCAGCAGCTTAAACGGATATAATGAAAAACTGTTTTTT. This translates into CASSLNGYNEKLFF.

The CDR3 DNA sequence: TGCGCCAGCAGCTTGGAAGGGACAAGATGGCTTAATGAAAAACTGTTTTTT. This encodes CASSLEGTRWLNEKLFF. This chain connects TRBV5-1 to TRBJ1-4, with D tentatively TRBD1 (6 bases). The CDR3 is made up of 17 amino acids. Trimming stripped 0 bases from V and 4 bases from J, with 16 bases between. In germline, CDR1 is SGHRS, CDR2 YFSETQ.

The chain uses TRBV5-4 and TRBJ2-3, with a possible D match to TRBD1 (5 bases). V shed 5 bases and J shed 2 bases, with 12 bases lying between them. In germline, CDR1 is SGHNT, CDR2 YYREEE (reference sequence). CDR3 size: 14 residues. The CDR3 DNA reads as TGTGCCAGCAGAGACGGACAATCCACAGATACGCAGTATTTT. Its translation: CASRDGQSTDTQYF. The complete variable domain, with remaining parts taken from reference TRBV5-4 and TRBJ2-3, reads ETGVTQSPTHLIKTRGQQVTLRCSSQSGHNTVSWYQQALGQGPQFIFQYYREEENGRGNFPPRFSGLQFPNYSSELNVNALELDDSALYLCASRDGQSTDTQYFGPGTRLTVL.

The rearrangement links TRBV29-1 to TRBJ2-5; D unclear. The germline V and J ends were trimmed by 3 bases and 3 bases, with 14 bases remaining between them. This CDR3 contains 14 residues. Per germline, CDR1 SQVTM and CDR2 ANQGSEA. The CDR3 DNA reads TGCAGCGTTGAGGGCCTGAGTGGTAAAGAGACCCAGTACTTC. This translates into CSVEGLSGKETQYF.

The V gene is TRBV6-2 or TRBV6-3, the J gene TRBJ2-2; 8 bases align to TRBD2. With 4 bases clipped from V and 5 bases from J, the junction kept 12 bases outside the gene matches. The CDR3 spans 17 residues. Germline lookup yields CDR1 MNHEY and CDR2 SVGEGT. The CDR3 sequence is CASSSFLSGEKTGELFF. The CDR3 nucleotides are TGTGCCAGCAGTTCCTTTCTTAGCGGGGAAAAAACCGGGGAGCTGTTTTTT.

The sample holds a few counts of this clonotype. CDR3 nucleotide sequence: TGTGCCAGCAGTCTTACCGGGACCCCTGCGTACGAGCAGTACTTC. It specifies CASSLTGTPAYEQYF. V gene TRBV6-5 combines with J gene TRBJ2-7; D may be TRBD1 or TRBD2 (5 bases each). CDR1 MNHEY and CDR2 SVGAGI come from the germline V gene. The CDR3 loop spans 15 amino acids. V lost 5 bases and J lost 4, with 18 bases in between.

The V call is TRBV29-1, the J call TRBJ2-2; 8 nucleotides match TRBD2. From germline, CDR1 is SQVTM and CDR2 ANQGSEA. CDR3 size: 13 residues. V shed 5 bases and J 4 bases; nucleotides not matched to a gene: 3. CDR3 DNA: TGCAGCGTTCATCTAGCGGGCACCGGGGAGCTGTTTTTT. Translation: CSVHLAGTGELFF.